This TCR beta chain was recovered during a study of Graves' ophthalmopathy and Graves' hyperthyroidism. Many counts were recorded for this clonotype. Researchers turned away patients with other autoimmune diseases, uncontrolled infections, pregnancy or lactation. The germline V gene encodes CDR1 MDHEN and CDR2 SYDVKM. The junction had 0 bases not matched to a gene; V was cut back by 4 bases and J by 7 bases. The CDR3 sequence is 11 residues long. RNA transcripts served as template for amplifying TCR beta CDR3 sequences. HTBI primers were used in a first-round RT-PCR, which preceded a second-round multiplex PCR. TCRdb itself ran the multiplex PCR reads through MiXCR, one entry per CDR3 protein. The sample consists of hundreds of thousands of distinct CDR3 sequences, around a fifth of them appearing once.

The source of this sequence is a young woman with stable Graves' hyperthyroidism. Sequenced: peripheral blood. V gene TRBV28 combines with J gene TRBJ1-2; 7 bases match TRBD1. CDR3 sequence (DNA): TGTGCCAGCAGTTACAGGGGTGGCTACACCTTC. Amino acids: CASSYRGGYTF.